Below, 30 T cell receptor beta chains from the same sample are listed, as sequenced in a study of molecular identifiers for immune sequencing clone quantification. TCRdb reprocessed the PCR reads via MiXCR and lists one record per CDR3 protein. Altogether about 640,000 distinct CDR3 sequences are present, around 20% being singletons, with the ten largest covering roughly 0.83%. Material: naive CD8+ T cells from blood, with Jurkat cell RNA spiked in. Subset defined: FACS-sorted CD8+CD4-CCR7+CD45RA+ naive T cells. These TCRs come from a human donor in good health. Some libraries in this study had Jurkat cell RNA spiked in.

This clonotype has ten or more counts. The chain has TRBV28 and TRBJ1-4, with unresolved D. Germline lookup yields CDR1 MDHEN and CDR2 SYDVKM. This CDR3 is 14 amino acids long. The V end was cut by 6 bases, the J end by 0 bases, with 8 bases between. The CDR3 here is CASSWSPTNEKLFF. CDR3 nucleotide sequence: TGTGCCAGCAGCTGGTCGCCAACTAATGAAAAACTGTTTTTT.

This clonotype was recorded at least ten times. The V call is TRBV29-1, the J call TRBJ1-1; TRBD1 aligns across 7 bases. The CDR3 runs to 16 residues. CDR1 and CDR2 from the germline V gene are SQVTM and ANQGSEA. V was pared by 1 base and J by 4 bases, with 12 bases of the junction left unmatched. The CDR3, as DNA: TGCAGCGTTGAAGGAGTCGACAGGGCGAGCGGCACTGAAGCTTTCTTT. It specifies CSVEGVDRASGTEAFF.

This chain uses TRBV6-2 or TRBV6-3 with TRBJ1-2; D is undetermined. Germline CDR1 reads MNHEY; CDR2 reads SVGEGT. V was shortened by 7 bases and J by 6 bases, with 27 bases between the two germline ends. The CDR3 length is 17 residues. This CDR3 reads CASTQPLTWKVADGYTF. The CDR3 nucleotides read TGTGCCAGCACCCAGCCCCTGACATGGAAGGTGGCAGATGGCTACACCTTC.

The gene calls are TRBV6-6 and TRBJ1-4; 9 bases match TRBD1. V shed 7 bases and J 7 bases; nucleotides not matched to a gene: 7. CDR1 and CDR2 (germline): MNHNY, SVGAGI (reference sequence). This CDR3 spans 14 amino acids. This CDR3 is CASNPGQGREKLFF. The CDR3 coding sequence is TGTGCCAGCAACCCGGGACAGGGTCGTGAAAAACTGTTTTTT.

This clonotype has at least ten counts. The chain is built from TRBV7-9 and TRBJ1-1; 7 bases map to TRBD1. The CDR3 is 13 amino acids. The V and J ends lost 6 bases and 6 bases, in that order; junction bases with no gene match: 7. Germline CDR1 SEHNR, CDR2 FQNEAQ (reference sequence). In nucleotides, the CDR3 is TGTGCCAGCAGTTACCCAACAGGGGCTGAAGCTTTCTTT. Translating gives CASSYPTGAEAFF.

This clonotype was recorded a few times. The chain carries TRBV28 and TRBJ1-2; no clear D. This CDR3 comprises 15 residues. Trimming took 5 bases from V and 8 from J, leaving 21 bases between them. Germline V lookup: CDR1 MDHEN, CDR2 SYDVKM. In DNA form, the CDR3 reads TGTGCCAGCAGTGCCGGCCCAAATAAACCGCTAGGCTACACCTTC. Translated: CASSAGPNKPLGYTF.

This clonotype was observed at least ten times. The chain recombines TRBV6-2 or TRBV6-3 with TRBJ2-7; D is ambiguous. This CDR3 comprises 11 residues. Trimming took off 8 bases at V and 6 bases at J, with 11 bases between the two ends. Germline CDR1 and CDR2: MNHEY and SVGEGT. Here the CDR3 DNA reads TGTGCCAGCGGCCCCGTAATCGAGCAGTACTTC. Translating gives CASGPVIEQYF.

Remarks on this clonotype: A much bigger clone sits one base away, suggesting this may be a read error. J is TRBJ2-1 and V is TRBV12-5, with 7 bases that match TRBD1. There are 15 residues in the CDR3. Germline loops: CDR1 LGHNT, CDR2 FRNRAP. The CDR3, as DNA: TGTGCTAGTGGTATCGACAGGGCACCCTACGATGAGCAGTTCTTC. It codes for CASGIDRAPYDEQFF.

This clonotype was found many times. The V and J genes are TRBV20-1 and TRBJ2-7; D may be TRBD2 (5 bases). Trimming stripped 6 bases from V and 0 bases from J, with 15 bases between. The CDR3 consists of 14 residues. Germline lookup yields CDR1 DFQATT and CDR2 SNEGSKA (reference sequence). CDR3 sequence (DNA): TGCAGTGCAAGGACTGGACTCAGCTCCTACGAGCAGTACTTC. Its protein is CSARTGLSSYEQYF.

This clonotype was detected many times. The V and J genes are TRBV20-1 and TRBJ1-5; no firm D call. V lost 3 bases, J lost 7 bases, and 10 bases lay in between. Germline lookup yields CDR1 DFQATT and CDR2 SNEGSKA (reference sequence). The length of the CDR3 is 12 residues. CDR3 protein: CSARPLGQPQHF. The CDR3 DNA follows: TGCAGTGCTAGGCCCCTTGGGCAGCCCCAGCATTTT.

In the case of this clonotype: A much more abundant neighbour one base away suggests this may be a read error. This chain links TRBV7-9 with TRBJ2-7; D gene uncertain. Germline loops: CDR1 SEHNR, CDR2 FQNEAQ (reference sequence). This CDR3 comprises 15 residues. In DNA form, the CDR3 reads TGTGCCAGCAGCTTAGCCCTGGAAGCCTCCTACGAGCAGTGCTTC. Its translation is CASSLALEASYEQCF.

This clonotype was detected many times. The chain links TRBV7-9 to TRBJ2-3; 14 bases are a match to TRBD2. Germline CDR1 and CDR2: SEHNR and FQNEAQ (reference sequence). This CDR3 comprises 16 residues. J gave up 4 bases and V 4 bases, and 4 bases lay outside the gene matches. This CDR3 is CASSSWTSGGPDTQYF. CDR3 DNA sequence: TGTGCCAGCAGCTCTTGGACTAGCGGGGGGCCAGATACGCAGTATTTT.

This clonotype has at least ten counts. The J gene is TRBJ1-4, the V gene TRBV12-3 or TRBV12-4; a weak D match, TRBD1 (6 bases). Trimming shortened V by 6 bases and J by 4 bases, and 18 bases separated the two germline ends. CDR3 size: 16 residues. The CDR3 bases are TGTGCCAGCAGCCTACAACCGGGACACCTTAATGAAAAACTGTTTTTT. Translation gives CASSLQPGHLNEKLFF.

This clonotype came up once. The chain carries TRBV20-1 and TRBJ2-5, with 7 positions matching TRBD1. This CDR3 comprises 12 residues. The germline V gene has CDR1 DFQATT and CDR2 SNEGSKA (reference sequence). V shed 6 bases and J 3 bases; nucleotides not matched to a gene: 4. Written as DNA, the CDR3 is TGCAGTGCCCAGGACAGGAAAGAGACCCAGTACTTC. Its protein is CSAQDRKETQYF.

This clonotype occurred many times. The CDR3 sequence is CASSFRGMRNTGELFF. DNA of the CDR3: TGTGCCAGCAGCTTCCGGGGAATGAGGAACACCGGGGAGCTGTTTTTT. The J gene is TRBJ2-2, the V gene TRBV13, with D possibly TRBD2 on 5 matching bases. Per the germline V gene, CDR1 is PRHDT and CDR2 is FYEKMQ (reference sequence). The CDR3 totals 16 residues. V lost 3 bases to trimming and J lost 1 base, with 12 bases between them.

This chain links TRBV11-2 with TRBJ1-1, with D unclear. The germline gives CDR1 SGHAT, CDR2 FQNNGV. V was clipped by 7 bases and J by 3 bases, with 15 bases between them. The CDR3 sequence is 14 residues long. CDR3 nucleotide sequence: TGTGCCAGCACCTCCATCACCGCAGACACTGAAGCTTTCTTT. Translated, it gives CASTSITADTEAFF. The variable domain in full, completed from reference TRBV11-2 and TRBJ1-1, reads EAGVAQSPRYKIIEKRQSVAFWCNPISGHATLYWYQQILGQGPKLLIQFQNNGVVDDSQLPKDRFSAERLKGVDSTLKIQPAKLEDSAVYLCASTSITADTEAFFGQGTRLTVV.

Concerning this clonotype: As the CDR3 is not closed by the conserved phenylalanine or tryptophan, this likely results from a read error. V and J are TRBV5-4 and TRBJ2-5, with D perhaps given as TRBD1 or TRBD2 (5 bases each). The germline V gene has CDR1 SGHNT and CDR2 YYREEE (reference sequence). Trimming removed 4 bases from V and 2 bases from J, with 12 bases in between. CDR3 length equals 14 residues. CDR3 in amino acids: CASSPGTAQETQYI. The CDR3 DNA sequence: TGTGCCAGCAGCCCGGGGACGGCTCAAGAGACCCAGTACATC.

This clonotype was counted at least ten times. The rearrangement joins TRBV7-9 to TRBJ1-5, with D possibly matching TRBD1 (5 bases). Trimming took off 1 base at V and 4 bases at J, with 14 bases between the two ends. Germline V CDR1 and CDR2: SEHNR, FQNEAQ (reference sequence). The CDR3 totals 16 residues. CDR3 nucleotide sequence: TGTGCCAGCAGCTTAGGCCCCAGGGATTGGAATCAGCCCCAGCATTTT. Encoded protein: CASSLGPRDWNQPQHF.

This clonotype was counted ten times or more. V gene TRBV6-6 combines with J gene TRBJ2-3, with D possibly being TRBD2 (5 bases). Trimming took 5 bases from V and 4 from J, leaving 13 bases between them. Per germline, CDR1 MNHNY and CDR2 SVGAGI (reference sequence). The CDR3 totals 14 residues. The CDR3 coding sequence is TGTGCCAGCAGTCCCCTAGCTGGTGCAGATACGCAGTATTTT. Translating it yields CASSPLAGADTQYF.

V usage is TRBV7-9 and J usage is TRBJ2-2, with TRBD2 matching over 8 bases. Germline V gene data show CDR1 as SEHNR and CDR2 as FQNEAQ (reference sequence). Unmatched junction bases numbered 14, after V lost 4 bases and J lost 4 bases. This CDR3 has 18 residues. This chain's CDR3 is CASSSGGGTLTITGELFF. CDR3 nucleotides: TGTGCCAGCAGCTCGGGCGGGGGGACATTAACCATCACCGGGGAGCTGTTTTTT.

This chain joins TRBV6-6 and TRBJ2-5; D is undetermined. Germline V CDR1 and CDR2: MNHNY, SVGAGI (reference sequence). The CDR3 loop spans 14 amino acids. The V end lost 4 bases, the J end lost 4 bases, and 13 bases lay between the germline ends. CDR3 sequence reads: CASSSPSWGETQYF. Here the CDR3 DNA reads TGTGCCAGCAGTTCCCCGAGCTGGGGAGAGACCCAGTACTTC.

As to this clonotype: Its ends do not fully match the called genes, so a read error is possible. The CDR3 nucleotides read TGTGCTAGCAGCCGCAGCGGGAGTGGGTACAATGAGCAGTTCTTC. Its translation: CASSRSGSGYNEQFF. The V gene is TRBV7-7, the J gene TRBJ2-1; TRBD2 agrees at 8 bases. The CDR3 is made up of 15 amino acids. CDR1 and CDR2 (germline): SSHAT, FNYEAQ (reference sequence).

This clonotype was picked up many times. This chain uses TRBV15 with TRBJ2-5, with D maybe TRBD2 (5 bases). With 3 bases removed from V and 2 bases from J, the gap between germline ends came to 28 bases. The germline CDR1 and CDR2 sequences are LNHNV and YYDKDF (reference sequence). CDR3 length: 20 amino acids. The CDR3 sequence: CATSSLSYNRLTNPQETQYF. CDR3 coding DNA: TGTGCCACCAGCAGTTTGTCATACAACAGACTAACAAACCCTCAAGAGACCCAGTACTTC.

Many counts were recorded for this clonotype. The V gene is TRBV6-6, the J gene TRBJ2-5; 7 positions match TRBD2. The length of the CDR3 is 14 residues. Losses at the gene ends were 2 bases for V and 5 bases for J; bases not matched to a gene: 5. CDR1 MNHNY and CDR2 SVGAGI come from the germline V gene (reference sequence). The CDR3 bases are TGTGCCAGCAGTTACGGGCAGGGAGGGGAGACCCAGTACTTC. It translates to CASSYGQGGETQYF.

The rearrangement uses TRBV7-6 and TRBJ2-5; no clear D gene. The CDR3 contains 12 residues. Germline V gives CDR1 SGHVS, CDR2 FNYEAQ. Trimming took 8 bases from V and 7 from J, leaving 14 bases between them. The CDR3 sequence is CASGSLVATQYF. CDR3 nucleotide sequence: TGTGCCAGCGGTAGCTTGGTGGCGACCCAGTACTTC.

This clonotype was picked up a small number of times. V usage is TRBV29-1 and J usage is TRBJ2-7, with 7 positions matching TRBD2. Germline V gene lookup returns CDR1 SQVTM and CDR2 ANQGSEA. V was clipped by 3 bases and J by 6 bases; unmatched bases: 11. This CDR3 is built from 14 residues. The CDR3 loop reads CSVEGGGKECEQYF. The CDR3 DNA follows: TGCAGCGTTGAGGGCGGGGGAAAAGAATGCGAGCAGTACTTC.

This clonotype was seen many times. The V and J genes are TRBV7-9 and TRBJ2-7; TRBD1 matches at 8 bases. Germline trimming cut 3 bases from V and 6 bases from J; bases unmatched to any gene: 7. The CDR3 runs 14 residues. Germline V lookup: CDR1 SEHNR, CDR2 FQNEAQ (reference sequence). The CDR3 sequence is CASSFHDRGLEQYF. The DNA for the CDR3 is TGTGCCAGCAGCTTCCACGACAGGGGTCTCGAGCAGTACTTC.

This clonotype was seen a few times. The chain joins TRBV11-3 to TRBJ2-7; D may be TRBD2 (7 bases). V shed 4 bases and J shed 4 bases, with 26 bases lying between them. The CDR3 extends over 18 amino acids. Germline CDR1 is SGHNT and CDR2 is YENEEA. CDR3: CASSSVGRGPTSQYEQYF. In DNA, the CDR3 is TGTGCCAGCAGCTCGGTCGGGCGGGGGCCGACAAGCCAATACGAGCAGTACTTC.

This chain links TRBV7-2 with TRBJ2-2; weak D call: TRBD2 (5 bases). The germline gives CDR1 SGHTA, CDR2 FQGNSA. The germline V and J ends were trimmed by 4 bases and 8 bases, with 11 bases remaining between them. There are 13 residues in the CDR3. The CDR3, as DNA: TGTGCCAGCAGCTCAGCGGTCGGGGGGGAGCTGTTTTTT. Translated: CASSSAVGGELFF.

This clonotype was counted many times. The CDR3 region is CASSFRDRGRTDTQYF. Here the CDR3 DNA reads TGTGCCAGCAGCTTCCGGGACAGGGGGCGAACAGATACGCAGTATTTT. This chain connects TRBV5-6 to TRBJ2-3; 12 bases agree with TRBD1. V lost 2 bases to trimming and J lost 3 bases; unmatched junction nucleotides: 4. The CDR3 consists of 16 residues. Germline V gene lookup returns CDR1 SGHDT and CDR2 YYEEEE.